This section outlines one T cell receptor beta chain sequence together with its context. Its antigen is still unknown. No much larger clone is present one base from it, and per-base qualities are unavailable. The cohort was made up of about 670 healthy bone marrow donors. At the time of sampling, every cohort member was nominally healthy, though immune exposures that went unrecorded were likely present. The donor tested CMV seropositive, placing the donor among the 250 to 300 seropositive members of the cohort. A peripheral blood sample was collected from each donor, and TCR beta sequencing was performed on peripheral blood mononuclear cells. The Qiagen DNeasy Blood Extraction Kit was used to extract genomic DNA from the blood cell samples. Library generation was performed with the immunoSEQ multiplex PCR assay. A mixture of 60 forward primers for TCR Vbeta segments and 13 reverse primers for TCR Jbeta segments was used in the multiplex PCR. A multiplex PCR assay on genomic DNA amplified the CDR3 region of rearranged TCR beta genes. The Illumina HiSeq System was used to sequence the amplified TCR beta libraries as 87-base-pair reads. From the authors' description of their analysis: A later analysis counted some 74 million unique TCR beta chains across the 640 or so repertoires, and some 12 million of these chains were shared by at least two donors. A nearest-neighbor algorithm error-corrected the raw reads and collapsed the reads into unique sequences, merging closely related sequences to remove PCR and sequencing errors. CDR3 sequences were aligned to IMGT reference sequences to assign V, D and J gene segments. For a sequence to be retained, at least a six-nucleotide match to both a V gene segment and a J gene segment was required. Rearrangements were called productive when the CDR3 lacked stop codons and stayed in frame with V and J; all others were non-productive. Following IMGT convention, CDR3 was defined as the stretch from the second conserved V-encoded cysteine up to the conserved J-encoded phenylalanine. The earlier analysis of about 610 of the donors excluded sequences that lacked an unambiguous match to a single V gene segment. An earlier analysis of several hundred of the donors called V segments functional above 56.7% productive rearrangements and segregating when the between-donor standard deviation exceeded 5%. A statistical classification framework was built for diagnosing cytomegalovirus status from the catalog of TCR beta chain sequences. A later analysis assigned V and J genes by comparing TCR nucleotide sequences with IMGT/GENE-DB human TR gene sequences. In a later analysis, CDR3 sequences and most-parsimonious VDJ recombination scenarios were assigned using the TCRdist pipeline. A later analysis defined each TCR beta chain by its CDR3 amino acid sequence plus V-gene family, and excluded reads lacking a unique V-gene family. A later analysis removed 500 to 600 highly shared, low-generation-probability nucleotide sequences to deal with suspected cross-contamination and a sequencing artifact. For each public chain, a later analysis derived a clonal expansion index from normalized ranks of inferred template counts within each repertoire. Generation probabilities in a later analysis came from a VDJ recombination model fitted to out-of-frame rearrangements, and those results were checked against IGoR. A later analysis scored TCR-TCR, TCR-HLA and TCR-CMV co-occurrence with hypergeometric tests, applying a repertoire-size bias correction to TCR pairs. False discovery rates were estimated in a later analysis by permuting HLA or CMV assignments 20 times. In a later analysis, co-occurring TCRs were grouped using DBSCAN, with TCRdist sequence similarity added in when clustering inside HLA-allele-positive subsets. Repertoires with fewer than 30,000 or more than 120,000 public chains, plus five repertoires with anomalous nucleotide sharing, were excluded from co-occurrence clustering. TCRdb holds this immuneACCESS table with in-frame rearrangements only. Some clones are missing; in checked studies, unresolved V genes explain under half, and the rest has no known cause. From that table come the V and J calls and clone size; the DNA was used to work out D and trimming. The sample contains about 130,000 clones, 73% of them found a single time. Approximately 2.1% of the sample rests with the top ten.

These data are taken from a study of cytomegalovirus exposure and HLA in healthy donors (dated by TCRdb to the late 2010s). Looking at the study overall: An earlier analysis of roughly 570 of the donors reported about 280 Gb of sequence data and 95 million to 120 million unique TCR beta sequences obtained from around 190 million T cells. Among some 400 genotyped donors of the cohort, an average of approximately 230,000 unique TCR beta nucleotide sequences were sequenced per donor, around a sixth of them non-productive. An earlier analysis of 587 of the donors used high-throughput TCR beta sequencing to judge whether each TCR beta V gene segment behaved as functional or pseudogenic. Donor age, sex, ethnicity and CMV serostatus were compiled together with the repertoire data. Every repertoire in the discovery cohort had been generated on one and the same sequencing platform. Rather than using new phenotypic data, the later analysis identified candidate immune exposures from TCR beta sequences and from how often those sequences occurred across donors. The study aimed to test whether signatures of past pathogen exposure could be identified by cataloging public T cell receptors. In a later genetic analysis, genome-wide SNP genotypes for about three fifths of the roughly 670 donors were used, and that subset was treated as a discovery cohort. The study used immunosequencing to profile the T cell repertoires of several hundred subjects and linked those repertoires to cytomegalovirus serostatus. Class I and class II HLA loci were covered by the typing at four-digit resolution. Because of strong linkage in the cohort, five DR-DQ haplotypes were treated as single units for association and clustering. High-throughput TCR immunosequencing, statistical association of individual TCRs with disease status, and machine learning were combined to predict cytomegalovirus infection status. Besides the first cohort of 500 to 700 subjects, a separate validation cohort made up of about 120 different subjects was used. Roughly 300 gigabases of sequencing data and approximately 93 million unique TCR sequences were included in an early release covering about 600 HLA-typed donors. The genetic ancestry cluster associated with self-reported Caucasian donors included approximately 85% of the roughly 400 genotyped donors. Typing coverage differed by locus: A, B, C, DRB1 and DQB1 were typed in about 629-640 donors, DQA1 in 522, DPA1 in over 600, and DPB1 in approximately 450. In a later analysis, previously published TCR beta repertoires from 600 to 850 donors were re-analyzed and high-resolution HLA genotyping was added so that TCR occurrence patterns could be studied.

The full study reports these points: According to a later analysis, most CMV-associated TCR beta chains appeared to be HLA-restricted, and the HLA associations seemed to be driven largely by CMV exposure. A cluster of highly shared sequence variants was judged likely to be a technical artifact of the sequencing pipeline. In a later analysis, HLA-associated TCR beta chains showed more clonal expansion and lower generation probabilities than non-associated chains that were equally common. The authors suggested that the approach could potentially be extended to other disease states and immunological phenotypes. CMV serostatus was the only immune exposure information available for the cohort. Specific HLA alleles were associated with around 18,000 TCR beta sequences at a false discovery rate of 0.05 in a later analysis. Correlated functional status among segregating V segments might reflect linkage disequilibrium, but an unknown experimental factor could not be ruled out. In this cohort, only TCR beta chains were sequenced, and detectable features were limited by the absence of alpha or paired-chain data. A further reported finding was that TCR beta sequences accurately predicted the HLA-A and HLA-B alleles for most subjects in the first cohort. In both the original and validation cohorts, the classifier was reported to diagnose cytomegalovirus status with high specificity and sensitivity. Some 16 rarely observed V segments, including chromosome 9 orphons, were excluded from the earlier analysis of a few hundred of the donors because counts were too low. While some public TCRs were present in many individuals, most TCR sequences turned up only very rarely across donors. Several of the top co-occurrence clusters appeared to be linked to parvovirus B19, influenza, CMV and Epstein-Barr virus, according to a later analysis. In a later analysis, the rate of TCR association differed among HLA loci, with DRB1 alleles having the most associated TCRs and HLA-C alleles having the fewest. Compared with the roughly 670-donor mean, donors in an Asian-associated ancestry cluster had fewer N-insertions in productive TCRs, according to a later genetic analysis. Because HLA typing was missing for some donors at each locus, association tests included only the typed subset. An earlier analysis of approximately 570 of the donors showed that most TCR beta V segments appeared in productive rearrangements either about 87% or about 30% of the time, which broadly matched IMGT annotations. The 87-base-pair reads could not distinguish some IMGT-functional V segments, including TRBV6-2 and TRBV6-3, so those segments were excluded. In vitro tests confirmed that a few of the cytomegalovirus-associated TCR beta chains recognize cytomegalovirus antigens. Assigning TCR associations to individual alleles was difficult when HLA alleles, especially DR and DQ, strongly co-occurred. An association between a missense DCLRE1C variant and V-gene and J-gene trimming of TCR beta chains was found in a later genetic analysis and replicated in an independent cohort. The study gave a list of under 200 TCR beta chains associated with cytomegalovirus. Presence/absence analyses assumed roughly uniform sequencing depth across donors, an assumption that may not hold.

The CDR3 runs 15 residues from the cysteine to the phenylalanine. Only the CDR3 DNA stays, 45 bases, in frame from base 1. The germline V gene supplies CDR1 MNHNS and CDR2 SASEGT. Here V drops 6 bases and J drops 7 bases, and the junction holds 12 bases not matched to any gene. The sequencing sample was made of PBMCs. This clonotype was obtained from a woman aged 40 to 50 in good health and CMV-seropositive. The sequence joins TRBV6-1 to TRBJ1-5; 7 nucleotides in the junction match TRBD1. The DNA is TGTGCCAGCAGAGCCCGGGACAGAAAGGAACAGCCCCAGCATTTT. Translated, this is CASRARDRKEQPQHF.